The clone carrying this T cell receptor beta chain is medium-sized within its sample. What it binds is not known. The data derive from a study of PD-1 blockade in classical Hodgkin lymphoma. The data were produced by immunoSEQ multiplex PCR, yet TCRdb's version contains in-frame clones alone and is incomplete. This sample has 15,000 to 20,000 clones, with around 84% found just once. Study-level results: Whoever responded completely had baseline diversity much like that seen in newly diagnosed patients.

As for time point: cycle 4 day 1 (C4D1), after around six weeks of nivolumab. After autologous stem cell transplantation all patients relapsed, and prior brentuximab vedotin exposure differed between cohorts. The sequence was collected from a human donor with classical Hodgkin lymphoma. Material: peripheral blood mononuclear cells (PBMCs), obtained before the fourth cycle of nivolumab.

The CDR3 region is CASSQDWGILRSNEKLFF. As DNA, the CDR3 is TGCGCCAGCAGCCAAGATTGGGGAATTTTGAGATCTAATGAAAAACTGTTTTTT. The chain employs TRBV4-3 and TRBJ1-4; no clear D gene. The V end lost 0 bases, the J end lost 3 bases, and 17 bases lay between the germline ends. The CDR3 length is 18 residues. Germline assignment: CDR1 LGHNA and CDR2 YSLEER.